This is a list of T cell receptor beta chains from one sample in a study of T cell responses to AZD1222 COVID-19 vaccine. Assay: immunoSEQ multiplex PCR; the TCRdb copy retains only in-frame clones and omits some. The data show about 83,000 clones, under 95% seen once. The source material was peripheral blood, sampled 28 days after the second AZD1222 dose. These receptors all come from an adult who received the AZD1222 COVID-19 vaccine. The CDR3 runs from the conserved cysteine through the conserved F or W. D genes are given only for firm matches. A row's size may be missing; if present it is once, few, many or a size class.

D gene: .; J gene: TRBJ2-5; V gene: TRBV25-1; clone size: .; CDR3 protein: CASRMVETQYF; CDR3 DNA: TGTGCCAGCAGGATGGTTGAGACCCAGTACTTC
D gene: .; J gene: TRBJ2-2; V gene: TRBV5-1; clone size: .; CDR3 protein: CASSLGMANTGELFF; CDR3 DNA: TGCGCCAGCAGCTTGGGCATGGCGAACACCGGGGAGCTGTTTTTT
D gene: TRBD1; J gene: TRBJ2-5; V gene: TRBV6-5; clone size: .; CDR3 protein: CASSDREMETQYF; CDR3 DNA: TGTGCCAGCAGCGACAGGGAGATGGAGACCCAGTACTTC
D gene: .; J gene: TRBJ2-2; V gene: TRBV28; clone size: .; CDR3 protein: CASRGITTGELFF; CDR3 DNA: TGTGCCAGCAGGGGAATTACGACCGGGGAGCTGTTTTTT
D gene: TRBD1; J gene: TRBJ2-6; V gene: TRBV19; clone size: .; CDR3 protein: CASWDRVRSGANVLTF; CDR3 DNA: TGTGCCAGTTGGGACAGGGTACGGTCTGGGGCCAACGTCCTGACTTTC
D gene: TRBD1; J gene: TRBJ1-6; V gene: TRBV6-1; clone size: .; CDR3 protein: CASSEDAGGDRGSSPLHF; CDR3 DNA: TGTGCCAGCAGTGAAGATGCCGGGGGGGACAGGGGAAGTTCACCCCTCCACTTT
D gene: TRBD2; J gene: TRBJ2-1; V gene: TRBV15; clone size: .; CDR3 protein: CATSRDQAGGSDNEQFF; CDR3 DNA: TGTGCCACCAGCAGAGATCAGGCGGGAGGGTCTGACAATGAGCAGTTCTTC
D gene: .; J gene: TRBJ1-2; V gene: TRBV7-3; clone size: .; CDR3 protein: CASSLGREYGWTF; CDR3 DNA: TGTGCCAGCAGCTTGGGCAGAGAATATGGCTGGACCTTC
D gene: TRBD2; J gene: TRBJ2-7; V gene: TRBV7-2; clone size: once; CDR3 protein: CASSLQSSGIRHEQYF; CDR3 DNA: TGTGCCAGCAGCTTACAGTCTAGCGGAATCCGCCACGAGCAGTACTTC
D gene: TRBD1; J gene: TRBJ1-6; V gene: TRBV30; clone size: .; CDR3 protein: CAWSEGQGLNSPLHF; CDR3 DNA: TGTGCCTGGAGTGAGGGACAGGGGTTGAATTCACCCCTCCACTTT
D gene: TRBD2; J gene: TRBJ2-7; V gene: TRBV27; clone size: .; CDR3 protein: CASRPLAGSYEQYF; CDR3 DNA: TGTGCCAGCAGACCTCTAGCGGGAAGCTACGAGCAGTACTTC
D gene: TRBD1; J gene: TRBJ1-1; V gene: TRBV18; clone size: .; CDR3 protein: CASSPGTGIPRMNTEAFF; CDR3 DNA: TGTGCCAGCTCACCCGGGACAGGCATTCCCCGCATGAACACTGAAGCTTTCTTT
D gene: .; J gene: TRBJ1-6; V gene: TRBV2; clone size: .; CDR3 protein: CASRASGGGSYNSPLHF; CDR3 DNA: TGTGCCAGCAGAGCCTCCGGCGGGGGCTCCTATAATTCACCCCTCCACTTT
D gene: TRBD2; J gene: TRBJ2-1; V gene: TRBV28; clone size: .; CDR3 protein: CASIGLDTHNEQFF; CDR3 DNA: TGTGCCAGCATCGGACTAGACACCCACAATGAGCAGTTCTTC
D gene: .; J gene: TRBJ1-1; V gene: TRBV5-1; clone size: .; CDR3 protein: CASSLALNTEAFF; CDR3 DNA: TGCGCCAGCAGCTTGGCGTTGAACACTGAAGCTTTCTTT
D gene: TRBD1; J gene: TRBJ1-2; V gene: TRBV28; clone size: .; CDR3 protein: CASSPTGFYGYTF; CDR3 DNA: TGTGCCAGCAGTCCGACAGGGTTCTATGGCTACACCTTC
D gene: TRBD2; J gene: TRBJ2-1; V gene: TRBV13; clone size: .; CDR3 protein: CASSLAGNNEQFF; CDR3 DNA: TGTGCCAGCAGCCTAGCGGGTAACAATGAGCAGTTCTTC
D gene: .; J gene: TRBJ2-1; V gene: TRBV27; clone size: .; CDR3 protein: CASSFSGLKGGGEQFF; CDR3 DNA: TGTGCCAGCAGTTTTAGCGGGCTTAAAGGAGGGGGTGAGCAGTTCTTC
D gene: TRBD1; J gene: TRBJ1-2; V gene: TRBV19; clone size: .; CDR3 protein: CASSRDRGPFGYTF; CDR3 DNA: TGTGCCAGTAGTAGGGACAGGGGGCCCTTCGGCTACACCTTC
D gene: TRBD2; J gene: TRBJ2-1; V gene: TRBV5-1; clone size: .; CDR3 protein: CASRLTGGSYNEQFF; CDR3 DNA: TGCGCCAGCAGGCTAACGGGGGGCTCCTACAATGAGCAGTTCTTC
D gene: .; J gene: TRBJ1-6; V gene: TRBV6-5; clone size: .; CDR3 protein: CASSSPAGRNSPLHF; CDR3 DNA: TGTGCCAGCAGTTCACCAGCGGGGAGGAATTCACCCCTCCACTTT
D gene: TRBD2; J gene: TRBJ2-1; V gene: TRBV18; clone size: .; CDR3 protein: CATMTSGRGNEQFF; CDR3 DNA: TGTGCCACAATGACTAGCGGGAGGGGAAATGAGCAGTTCTTC
D gene: .; J gene: TRBJ2-5; V gene: TRBV12-3/TRBV12-4; clone size: .; CDR3 protein: CASRTTWEETQYF; CDR3 DNA: TGTGCCAGCAGGACCACATGGGAAGAGACCCAGTACTTC
D gene: .; J gene: TRBJ2-7; V gene: TRBV19; clone size: .; CDR3 protein: CASSPAGLHEQYF; CDR3 DNA: TGTGCCAGTAGTCCCGCAGGGTTGCACGAGCAGTACTTC
D gene: .; J gene: TRBJ2-7; V gene: TRBV6-2/TRBV6-3; clone size: .; CDR3 protein: CASSIQGPPQSYEQYF; CDR3 DNA: TGTGCCAGCAGCATACAGGGTCCTCCACAATCCTACGAGCAGTACTTC
D gene: .; J gene: TRBJ2-7; V gene: TRBV5-6; clone size: .; CDR3 protein: CASSFGEGGYEQYF; CDR3 DNA: TGTGCCAGCAGCTTCGGGGAGGGGGGCTACGAGCAGTACTTC
D gene: .; J gene: TRBJ1-3; V gene: TRBV9; clone size: .; CDR3 protein: CASSVFFGGAGNTIYF; CDR3 DNA: TGTGCCAGCAGCGTATTCTTTGGAGGGGCTGGAAACACCATATATTTT
D gene: .; J gene: TRBJ2-3; V gene: TRBV6-5; clone size: .; CDR3 protein: CASTKSAGSTDTQYF; CDR3 DNA: TGTGCCAGCACCAAGAGCGCGGGCAGCACAGATACGCAGTATTTT
D gene: TRBD2; J gene: TRBJ2-3; V gene: TRBV6-4; clone size: .; CDR3 protein: CASSVQREADTQYF; CDR3 DNA: TGTGCCAGCAGTGTACAGCGGGAAGCAGATACGCAGTATTTT
D gene: .; J gene: TRBJ2-5; V gene: TRBV4-1; clone size: .; CDR3 protein: CASSQGVQETQYF; CDR3 DNA: TGCGCCAGCAGCCAAGGGGTCCAAGAGACCCAGTACTTC
D gene: TRBD2; J gene: TRBJ2-7; V gene: TRBV2; clone size: .; CDR3 protein: CASSASGGTYEQYF; CDR3 DNA: TGTGCCAGCAGTGCTAGCGGGGGAACCTACGAGCAGTACTTC
D gene: TRBD2; J gene: TRBJ2-2; V gene: TRBV5-6; clone size: .; CDR3 protein: CASSRTSAIQRNTGELFF; CDR3 DNA: TGTGCCAGCAGCCGGACTAGCGCCATCCAGAGAAACACCGGGGAGCTGTTTTTT
D gene: TRBD1; J gene: TRBJ2-1; V gene: TRBV15; clone size: .; CDR3 protein: CATSREMGTGDNEQFF; CDR3 DNA: TGTGCCACCAGCAGAGAAATGGGGACAGGGGACAATGAGCAGTTCTTC
D gene: TRBD2; J gene: TRBJ2-3; V gene: TRBV6-6; clone size: .; CDR3 protein: CASSPGLAAGDTQYF; CDR3 DNA: TGTGCCAGCAGTCCGGGACTAGCGGCAGGAGATACGCAGTATTTT
D gene: TRBD1; J gene: TRBJ1-2; V gene: TRBV25-1; clone size: .; CDR3 protein: CASSYRGRGYTF; CDR3 DNA: TGTGCCAGCAGTTACAGGGGGCGCGGCTACACCTTC
D gene: TRBD1; J gene: TRBJ1-6; V gene: TRBV19; clone size: once; CDR3 protein: CASSIMAGGWNSPLHF; CDR3 DNA: TGTGCCAGTAGTATAATGGCAGGGGGATGGAATTCACCCCTCCACTTT
D gene: TRBD1; J gene: TRBJ1-6; V gene: TRBV28; clone size: .; CDR3 protein: CASSLGQGRSPLHF; CDR3 DNA: TGTGCCAGCAGTTTAGGACAGGGTCGCTCACCCCTCCACTTT
D gene: .; J gene: TRBJ1-3; V gene: TRBV7-9; clone size: .; CDR3 protein: CASSPLLSGNTIYF; CDR3 DNA: TGTGCCAGCAGCCCACTGTTATCTGGAAACACCATATATTTT
D gene: .; J gene: TRBJ2-5; V gene: TRBV11-1; clone size: once; CDR3 protein: CASSGGAETQYF; CDR3 DNA: TGTGCCAGCAGCGGGGGTGCAGAGACCCAGTACTTC
D gene: .; J gene: TRBJ2-5; V gene: TRBV12-3/TRBV12-4; clone size: .; CDR3 protein: CASSLDGQETQYF; CDR3 DNA: TGTGCCAGCAGCTTGGACGGTCAAGAGACCCAGTACTTC
D gene: TRBD2; J gene: TRBJ2-4; V gene: TRBV29-1; clone size: .; CDR3 protein: CSVEDLAEAKNIQYF; CDR3 DNA: TGCAGCGTTGAAGATCTAGCGGAAGCCAAAAACATTCAGTACTTC
D gene: .; J gene: TRBJ2-2; V gene: TRBV9; clone size: .; CDR3 protein: CASSVGGDSGRELFF; CDR3 DNA: TGTGCCAGCAGCGTAGGAGGGGACTCCGGCCGGGAGCTGTTTTTT
D gene: .; J gene: TRBJ1-6; V gene: TRBV18; clone size: .; CDR3 protein: CASSPGLMSSYNSPLHF; CDR3 DNA: TGTGCCAGCTCACCGGGACTGATGAGCTCCTATAATTCACCCCTCCACTTT
D gene: TRBD2; J gene: TRBJ2-1; V gene: TRBV18; clone size: .; CDR3 protein: CASSPRLAGISNEQFF; CDR3 DNA: TGTGCCAGCTCACCACGGCTAGCGGGAATTTCGAATGAGCAGTTCTTC
D gene: .; J gene: TRBJ2-1; V gene: TRBV15; clone size: once; CDR3 protein: CATSNPTPPYNEQFF; CDR3 DNA: TGTGCCACCAGCAACCCGACACCTCCTTACAATGAGCAGTTCTTC
D gene: .; J gene: TRBJ1-1; V gene: TRBV28; clone size: .; CDR3 protein: CASIPQLDTEAFF; CDR3 DNA: TGTGCCAGCATCCCTCAGCTAGACACTGAAGCTTTCTTT
D gene: TRBD1; J gene: TRBJ2-3; V gene: TRBV28; clone size: .; CDR3 protein: CASSFPLGQGAADTQYF; CDR3 DNA: TGTGCCAGCAGTTTTCCTCTCGGACAGGGAGCAGCAGATACGCAGTATTTT
D gene: .; J gene: TRBJ1-2; V gene: TRBV25-1; clone size: .; CDR3 protein: CASSGEDRANYGYTF; CDR3 DNA: TGTGCCAGCAGTGGGGAAGACAGAGCTAACTATGGCTACACCTTC
D gene: .; J gene: TRBJ1-2; V gene: TRBV28; clone size: .; CDR3 protein: CASITGDYGYTF; CDR3 DNA: TGTGCCAGTATCACGGGCGACTATGGCTACACCTTC
D gene: TRBD1; J gene: TRBJ1-2; V gene: TRBV28; clone size: .; CDR3 protein: CASSDVGGGSIYGYTF; CDR3 DNA: TGTGCCAGCAGCGACGTTGGAGGGGGCAGTATCTATGGCTACACCTTC
D gene: .; J gene: TRBJ1-4; V gene: TRBV6-5; clone size: .; CDR3 protein: CASSYYSGDEKLFF; CDR3 DNA: TGTGCCAGCAGTTACTACTCCGGGGATGAAAAACTGTTTTTT
D gene: .; J gene: TRBJ1-2; V gene: TRBV5-8; clone size: .; CDR3 protein: CASSLAGYGYTF; CDR3 DNA: TGTGCCAGCAGCTTAGCAGGCTATGGCTACACCTTC
D gene: .; J gene: TRBJ2-7; V gene: TRBV5-4; clone size: few; CDR3 protein: CASSLGAVSLSYEQYF; CDR3 DNA: TGTGCCAGCAGCCTGGGCGCCGTATCCTTATCCTACGAGCAGTACTTC